This paragraph reports one T cell receptor (beta chain). Its antigen is undetermined. V was cut by 0 bases and J by 3 bases, with 14 bases left in between. Germline-derived CDR1 and CDR2 are MNHEY and SMNVEV (reference sequence). The CDR3 contains 16 residues. The authors extracted RNA and reverse transcribed it into cDNA as the sequencing template. Sequenced by immunoSEQ multiplex PCR; TCRdb stores in-frame clones only, minus some. The sample contains around 190,000 clones, around three fifths of which appear only once. This specimen comes from a study of CD8+ T cells in alopecia areata. Points from the study as a whole: TCRs were shared less clearly across patients than in mice, possibly for HLA-related reasons. Affected lesional scalp, above all in alopecia totalis/universalis, was more clonal than normal scalp.

T lymphocytes (CD4+ and CD8+) were sorted from PBMCs. The receptor's source is a human donor in good health. Material: CD8+ T cells sorted from blood. The V gene is TRBV27, the J gene TRBJ1-2, with D perhaps TRBD1 (6 bases). This chain's CDR3 is CASSLSEDSLYYGYTF. In DNA, the CDR3 is TGTGCCAGCAGTTTATCTGAGGACAGCCTATACTATGGCTACACCTTC.